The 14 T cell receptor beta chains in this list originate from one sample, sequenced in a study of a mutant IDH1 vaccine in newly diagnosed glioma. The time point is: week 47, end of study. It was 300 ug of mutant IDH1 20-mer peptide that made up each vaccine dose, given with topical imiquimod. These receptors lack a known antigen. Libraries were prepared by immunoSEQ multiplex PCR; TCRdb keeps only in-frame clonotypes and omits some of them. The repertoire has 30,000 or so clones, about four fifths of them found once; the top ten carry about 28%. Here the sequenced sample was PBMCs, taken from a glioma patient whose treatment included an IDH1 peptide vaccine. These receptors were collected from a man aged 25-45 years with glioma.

CDR3: CSVRQNTEAFF. The CDR3 coding sequence is TGCAGTGTCCGACAAAACACTGAAGCTTTCTTT. J is TRBJ1-1 and V is TRBV20-1; D gene unclear. Germline V gives CDR1 DFQATT, CDR2 SNEGSKA (reference sequence). The CDR3 spans 11 residues. V was clipped by 7 bases and J by 2 bases, with 8 bases between them.

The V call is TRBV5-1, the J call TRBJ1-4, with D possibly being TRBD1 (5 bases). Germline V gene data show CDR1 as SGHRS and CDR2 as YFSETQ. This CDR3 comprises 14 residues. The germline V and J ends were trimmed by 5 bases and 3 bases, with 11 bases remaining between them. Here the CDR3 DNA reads TGCGCCAGCAGTCTGACAGCGGCTAATGAAAAACTGTTTTTT. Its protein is CASSLTAANEKLFF.

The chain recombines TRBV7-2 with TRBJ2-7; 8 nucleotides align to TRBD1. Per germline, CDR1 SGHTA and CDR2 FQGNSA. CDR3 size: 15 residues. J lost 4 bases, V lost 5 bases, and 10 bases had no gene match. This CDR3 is CASSPSGTGLYEQYF. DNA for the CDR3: TGTGCCAGCAGCCCTTCGGGGACAGGCCTTTACGAGCAGTACTTC.

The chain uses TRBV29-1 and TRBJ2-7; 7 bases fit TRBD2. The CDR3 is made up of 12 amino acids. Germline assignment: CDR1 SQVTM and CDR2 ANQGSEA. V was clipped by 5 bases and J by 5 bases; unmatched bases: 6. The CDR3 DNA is TGCAGCGTTTTAAGGGAGGGCCACGAGCAGTACTTC. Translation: CSVLREGHEQYF.

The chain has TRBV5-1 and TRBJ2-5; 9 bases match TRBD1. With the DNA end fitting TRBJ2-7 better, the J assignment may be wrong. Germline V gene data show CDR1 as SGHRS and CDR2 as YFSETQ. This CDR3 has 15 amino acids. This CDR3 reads CASSLAGQGGYEQYF. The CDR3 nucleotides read TGCGCCAGCAGCTTGGCGGGACAGGGAGGCTACGAGCAGTACTTC.

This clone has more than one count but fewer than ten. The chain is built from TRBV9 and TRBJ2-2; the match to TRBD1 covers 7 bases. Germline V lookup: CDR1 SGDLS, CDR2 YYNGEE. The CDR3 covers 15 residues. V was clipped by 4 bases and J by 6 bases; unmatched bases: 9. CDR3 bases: TGTGCCAGCAGCTCACAGGGGCGTCTGGCCGGGGAGCTGTTTTTT. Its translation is CASSSQGRLAGELFF.

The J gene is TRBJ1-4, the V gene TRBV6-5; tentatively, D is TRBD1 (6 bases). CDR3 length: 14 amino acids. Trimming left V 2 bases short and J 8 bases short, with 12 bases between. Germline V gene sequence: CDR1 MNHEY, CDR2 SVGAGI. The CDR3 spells CASSYSGQLEKLFF. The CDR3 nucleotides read TGTGCCAGCAGTTACAGTGGACAGCTCGAAAAACTGTTTTTT.

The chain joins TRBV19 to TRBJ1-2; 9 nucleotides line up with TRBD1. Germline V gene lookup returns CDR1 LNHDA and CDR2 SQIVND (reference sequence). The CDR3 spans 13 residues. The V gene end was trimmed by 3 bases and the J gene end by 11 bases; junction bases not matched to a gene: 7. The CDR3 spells CASSITQGQGYTF. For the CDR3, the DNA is TGTGCCAGTAGTATCACCCAGGGACAGGGATACACCTTC.

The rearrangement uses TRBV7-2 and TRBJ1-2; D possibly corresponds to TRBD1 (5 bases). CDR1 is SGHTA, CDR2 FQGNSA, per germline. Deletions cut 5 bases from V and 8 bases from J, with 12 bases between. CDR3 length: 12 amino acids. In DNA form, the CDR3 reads TGTGCCAGCAGCGCGTTCAGGGACGGCTACACCTTC. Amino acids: CASSAFRDGYTF.

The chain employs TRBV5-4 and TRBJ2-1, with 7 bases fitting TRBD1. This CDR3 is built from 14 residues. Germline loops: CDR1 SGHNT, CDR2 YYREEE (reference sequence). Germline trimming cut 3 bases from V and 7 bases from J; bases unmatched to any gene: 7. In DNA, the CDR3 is TGTGCCAGCAGCTCCGAGACAGGGTTGAATGAGCAGTTCTTC. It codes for CASSSETGLNEQFF. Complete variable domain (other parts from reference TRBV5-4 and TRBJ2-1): ETGVTQSPTHLIKTRGQQVTLRCSSQSGHNTVSWYQQALGQGPQFIFQYYREEENGRGNFPPRFSGLQFPNYSSELNVNALELDDSALYLCASSSETGLNEQFFGPGTRLTVL.

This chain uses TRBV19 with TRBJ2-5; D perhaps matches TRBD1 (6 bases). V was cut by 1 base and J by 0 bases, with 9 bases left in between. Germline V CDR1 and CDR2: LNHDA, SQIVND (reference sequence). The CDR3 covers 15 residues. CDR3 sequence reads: CASSIGGTNQETQYF. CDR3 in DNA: TGTGCCAGTAGTATAGGAGGGACAAACCAAGAGACCCAGTACTTC.

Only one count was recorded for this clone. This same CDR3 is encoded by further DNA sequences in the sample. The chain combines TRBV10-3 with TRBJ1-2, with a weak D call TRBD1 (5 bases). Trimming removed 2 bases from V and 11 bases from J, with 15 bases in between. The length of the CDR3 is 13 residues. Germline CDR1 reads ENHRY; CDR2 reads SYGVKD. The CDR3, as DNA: TGTGCCATCAGTGAGAGGGGCCTCGAGGGTTACACCTTC. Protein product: CAISERGLEGYTF.

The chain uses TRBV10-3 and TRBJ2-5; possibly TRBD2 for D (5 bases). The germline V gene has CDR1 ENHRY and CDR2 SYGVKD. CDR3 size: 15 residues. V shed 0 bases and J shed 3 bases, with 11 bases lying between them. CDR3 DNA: TGTGCCATCAGTGAGTCTTCCCCGGGGAAAGAGACCCAGTACTTC. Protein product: CAISESSPGKETQYF.

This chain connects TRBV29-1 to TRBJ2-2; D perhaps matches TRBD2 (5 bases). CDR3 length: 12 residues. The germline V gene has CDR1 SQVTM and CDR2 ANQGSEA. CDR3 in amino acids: CTAATGSGELFF. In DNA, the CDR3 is TGCACCGCCGCGACGGGGTCTGGGGAGCTGTTTTTT.